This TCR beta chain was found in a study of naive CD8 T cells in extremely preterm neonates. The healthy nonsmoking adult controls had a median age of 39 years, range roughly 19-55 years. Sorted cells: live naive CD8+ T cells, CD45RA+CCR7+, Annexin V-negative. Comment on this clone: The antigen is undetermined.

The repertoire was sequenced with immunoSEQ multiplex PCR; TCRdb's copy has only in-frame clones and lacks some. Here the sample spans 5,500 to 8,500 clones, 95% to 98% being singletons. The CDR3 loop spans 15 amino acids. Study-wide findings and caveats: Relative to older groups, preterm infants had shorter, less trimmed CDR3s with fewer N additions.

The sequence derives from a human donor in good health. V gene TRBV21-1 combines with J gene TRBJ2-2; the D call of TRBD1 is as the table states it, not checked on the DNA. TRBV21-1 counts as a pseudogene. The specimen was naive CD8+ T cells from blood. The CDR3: CASSNGTKNTGELFF. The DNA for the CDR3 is TGTGCCAGCAGCAATGGGACAAAGAACACCGGGGAGCTGTTTTTT.